This record concerns one T cell receptor beta chain sequence. The antigen is not known. Naive-designated CD8 cells lacked CD45RO, were positively enriched for CCR7, and omitted terminally differentiated effector memory CD45RA+ cells. CDR1 and CDR2 (germline): SNHLY, FYNNEI. The CDR3 spans 17 residues. J was trimmed by 0 bases and V by 6 bases; bases with no gene match: 8. Measured with immunoSEQ multiplex PCR; TCRdb has only the in-frame clones, and not every one. The sample holds hundreds of thousands of clones, approximately 95% seen once. This sample stems from a study of shared clonotypes between healthy human individuals. Study-level results: Estimated clonotype richness was generally higher in naive than memory subsets. In having few donors, the study represented limited genetic and exposure-history diversity. Among donors, the sharing of clonotypes was expected to be influenced by sequencing depth. For naive CD4 cells, 4% to 6% of clonotypes were shared across a few donors.

This sequence originates from a woman in her twenties or thirties in good health. The specimen was naive CD8+ T cells sorted from blood. This chain connects TRBV2 to TRBJ1-5; 10 bases line up with TRBD1. The CDR3 nucleotides read TGTGCCAGCAGACGGGACAGGGGATATGGTAGCAATCAGCCCCAGCATTTT. Residues: CASRRDRGYGSNQPQHF.